The present T cell receptor beta chain was sequenced within a study of spatial heterogeneity in lung cancer. TCRdb ran MiXCR on the 5' RACE reads and lists one entry per CDR3 protein. The repertoire includes about 16,000 distinct CDR3 sequences, 5% to 6.5% of them detected once, and over 20% sits in the top ten. Described time point: blood at routine non-recurrence follow-up after resection. This clonotype has a count of ten or more. The junction does not match germline at one end; this may be a read error. The sample consisted of PBMCs, taken at follow-up. The receptor comes from a male donor with early-stage non-small cell lung cancer.

CDR3 DNA: TGTGCCAGCAGTTTGCGGGCTTACGGGCAGTACTTC. The encoded protein is CASSLRAYGQYF. This chain joins TRBV28 and TRBJ2-7, with D perhaps TRBD2 (5 bases). The CDR3 has 12 amino acids. Looked up from germline, CDR1 is MDHEN and CDR2 is SYDVKM.